The 13 T cell receptor beta chains reported below all come from one sample, sequenced in a study of regulatory T cells in long-lasting Graves disease. Regarding time point: persistent/refractory GD, antithyroid drugs over 5 years with positive TRAb. The authors made the TCR library using RNA they extracted from PBMCs. Construction of the TCR beta libraries employed iRepertoire HTBI primers in conjunction with Arm-PCR of CDR3 regions. One entry per CDR3 protein, called by TCRdb with MiXCR from the multiplex PCR reads. Of a few hundred thousand distinct CDR3 sequences listed, roughly 24% are singletons. The specimen comprised peripheral blood mononuclear cells (PBMCs), sampled when the disease was refractory, from a patient treated with antithyroid drugs. These receptors came from a woman aged 40 to 50 with Graves disease.

The J gene is TRBJ2-1, the V gene TRBV20-1; D is undetermined. This CDR3 is 11 amino acids long. V lost 5 bases, J lost 1 base, and 3 bases lay in between. The germline V gene has CDR1 DFQATT and CDR2 SNEGSKA (reference sequence). CDR3 DNA: TGCAGTGCTGAATCCTACAATGAGCAGTTCTTC. This encodes CSAESYNEQFF.

This clonotype was seen ten or more times. The chain links TRBV28 to TRBJ2-5; D is possibly TRBD1 (5 bases). Trimming stripped 3 bases from V and 8 bases from J, with 16 bases between. The CDR3 is 14 amino acids. Germline V lookup: CDR1 MDHEN, CDR2 SYDVKM. The CDR3 DNA sequence: TGTGCCAGCAGTTTTGAGGACACGTTAGAAACCCAGTACTTC. It translates to CASSFEDTLETQYF. The full variable domain, in which reference TRBV28 and TRBJ2-5 provide the parts outside the CDR3, is DVKVTQSSRYLVKRTGEKVFLECVQDMDHENMFWYRQDPGLGLRLIYFSYDVKMKEKGDIPEGYSVSREKKERFSLILESASTNQTSMYLCASSFEDTLETQYFGPGTRLLVL.

This clonotype was observed once. This rearrangement joins TRBV30 to TRBJ2-2; D possibly uses TRBD1 or TRBD2 (5 bases each). This CDR3 spans 15 amino acids. V gave up 0 bases and J gave up 7 bases, with 15 bases separating them. The V gene's germline CDR1 is GTSNPN and CDR2 SVGIG (reference sequence). CDR3 sequence: CAWSVLGVTSGELFF. In nucleotides, the CDR3 is TGTGCCTGGAGTGTACTAGGGGTTACCAGCGGGGAGCTGTTTTTT.

This chain uses TRBV2 with TRBJ2-5; tentatively, D is TRBD1 (5 bases). The germline V gene has CDR1 SNHLY and CDR2 FYNNEI. Trimming left V 6 bases short and J 5 bases short, with 19 bases between. The CDR3 is 15 residues long. This CDR3 is CASSLVMGPMETQYF. The CDR3 region has the DNA TGTGCCAGCAGCTTGGTTATGGGGCCAATGGAGACCCAGTACTTC.

In this sample, this clonotype turned up many times. The CDR3 loop reads CASSALGGGPYEQYF. The CDR3 coding sequence is TGTGCCAGCTCTGCCTTAGGGGGAGGGCCCTACGAGCAGTACTTC. The chain carries TRBV28 and TRBJ2-7; TRBD2 might be the D (7 bases). V was trimmed by 8 bases and J by 2 bases, leaving 19 bases between them. The CDR3 length is 15 residues. The germline V gene encodes CDR1 MDHEN and CDR2 SYDVKM.

This clonotype was counted between two and nine times. The chain has TRBV7-8 and TRBJ1-1; weak D call: TRBD1 (6 bases). This CDR3 is 15 amino acids long. The V end was cut by 5 bases, the J end by 1 base, with 14 bases between. Germline lookup yields CDR1 SGHVS and CDR2 FQNEAQ. The CDR3 region is CASSPPGVGNTEAFF. DNA for the CDR3: TGTGCCAGCAGCCCCCCAGGGGTGGGGAACACTGAAGCTTTCTTT.

Many counts were recorded for this clonotype. The J gene is TRBJ2-7, the V gene TRBV28; 9 bases fit TRBD1. CDR3 length equals 15 residues. Per the germline V gene, CDR1 is MDHEN and CDR2 is SYDVKM. The V and J ends lost 4 bases and 3 bases, in that order; junction bases with no gene match: 7. CDR3: CASSSGTGYNYEQYF. CDR3 nucleotides: TGTGCCAGCAGTTCTGGGACAGGGTATAACTACGAGCAGTACTTC.

This clonotype appeared a few times. The chain joins TRBV12-3 or TRBV12-4 to TRBJ2-2; D ambiguous. The V gene lost 2 bases and the J gene lost 4 bases, with 8 bases spanning the gap. The CDR3 covers 14 residues. The CDR3 protein is CASSLPAATGELFF. The CDR3 DNA sequence: TGTGCCAGCAGTTTACCGGCAGCCACCGGGGAGCTGTTTTTT.

This clonotype has a count of ten or more. V is TRBV11-2 and J is TRBJ1-1; unclear D gene. Trimming stripped 5 bases from V and 7 bases from J, with 14 bases between. Germline CDR1 reads SGHAT; CDR2 reads FQNNGV. The CDR3 length is 13 residues. The CDR3 spells CASSLQRSFEAFF. The CDR3 nucleotides are TGTGCCAGCAGCCTTCAGCGGTCCTTTGAAGCTTTCTTT. The full variable domain, its missing parts supplied by reference TRBV11-2 and TRBJ1-1, is EAGVAQSPRYKIIEKRQSVAFWCNPISGHATLYWYQQILGQGPKLLIQFQNNGVVDDSQLPKDRFSAERLKGVDSTLKIQPAKLEDSAVYLCASSLQRSFEAFFGQGTRLTVV.

This chain uses TRBV20-1 with TRBJ2-2; 12 positions match TRBD1. CDR1 DFQATT and CDR2 SNEGSKA come from the germline V gene (reference sequence). Trimming took 0 bases from V and 0 from J; bases not matched to a gene: 5. This CDR3 is 18 amino acids long. The CDR3 region is CSARDRGQGASNTGELFF. CDR3 DNA sequence: TGCAGTGCTAGAGATCGGGGACAGGGGGCATCGAACACCGGGGAGCTGTTTTTT.

A note on this clonotype: The limits of the CDR3 on the DNA are not certain, so only TCRdb's listed CDR3 is given. The V and J genes are TRBV7-2 and TRBJ2-7. Germline V CDR1 and CDR2: SGHTA, FQGNSA. 22 amino acids form the CDR3, both terminal residues included. The CDR3 sequence is CASSLVESNAYSYEQYFYEQYF.

This clonotype was seen at least ten times. This chain links TRBV24-1 with TRBJ1-2; maybe TRBD1 (6 bases). Trimming cost V 3 bases and J 3 bases, with 10 bases left between them. Germline-derived CDR1 and CDR2 are KGHDR and SFDVKD. This CDR3 comprises 14 residues. The CDR3 DNA reads as TGTGCCACCAGTGATCCGAACAGGGACTATGGCTACACCTTC. Translating gives CATSDPNRDYGYTF.

This clonotype was seen many times. CDR3 loop: CASSLNLPYNEQFF. CDR3 bases: TGTGCCAGCAGTTTAAACCTACCCTACAATGAGCAGTTCTTC. The chain recombines TRBV28 with TRBJ2-1; the D is unclear. The CDR3 loop spans 14 amino acids. Between the trimmed V and J ends, which lost 2 bases and 2 bases, there was a span of 7 bases. The germline gives CDR1 MDHEN, CDR2 SYDVKM.